The T cell receptor (beta chain) under discussion was sequenced for a study of T-cell memory formation after mild COVID-19. About the study: There were largely donor-specific TCR clusters.

Germline loops: CDR1 SGHTA, CDR2 FQGNSA. The CDR3 has 13 residues. Trimming took off 1 base at V and 10 bases at J, with 11 bases between the two ends. MiXCR, run by TCRdb on the 5' RACE reads, gives a single entry per CDR3 protein. The sample lists about 350,000 distinct CDR3 sequences, about 13% occurring once. This clonotype has more than one count but fewer than ten. The source material was PBMCs or a T cell subset sorted from them (not recorded which). The V call is TRBV7-2, the J call TRBJ2-1, with D perhaps assigned TRBD1 or TRBD2 (6 bases each). This TCR came from a man aged 18 to 29 who had mild COVID-19 (a few samples of this study predate the infection). Cell type and time point are not known. CDR3: CASSLGGAWEQFF. The DNA of the CDR3 is TGTGCCAGCAGCTTAGGGGGGGCCTGGGAGCAGTTCTTC.